This T cell receptor (beta chain) originates from a study of HIV-infected patients and healthy controls. This CDR3 contains 16 residues. The germline CDR1 and CDR2 sequences are SGHAT and FQNNGV. Deletions cut 5 bases from V and 0 bases from J, with 15 bases between. This clonotype showed up many times. Its antigen is currently unknown. Overall study results and limits: HIV-infected patients shared fewer CDR3 sequences between individuals than healthy controls. Compared with untreated HIV+ repertoires, healthy controls showed roughly threefold more distinct CDR3s and higher Shannon diversity.

cDNA was made from roughly 500 ng RNA using alpha and beta constant primers. Separate chain-specific third strand synthesis with multiplexing indices produced the alpha and beta libraries. In TCRdb, the 5' RACE reads were re-called with MiXCR into one record per CDR3 protein. The profile shows some 25,000 distinct CDR3 sequences, under 9% of them singletons. All unsorted peripheral T cells were captured because whole blood was used without fractionation. The RNA source was a 2.5 ml peripheral blood draw. The V and J genes are TRBV11-2 and TRBJ2-3; D unresolved. The specimen was blood. This receptor was taken from an adult in good health. For the CDR3, the DNA is TGTGCCAGCAGCCCCCTGGGCAGAGGAAGCACAGATACGCAGTATTTT. Translated: CASSPLGRGSTDTQYF.